One and the same sample provided the 15 T cell receptor beta chains below, sequenced in a study of blood T cell repertoires in COVID-19. The data were produced by immunoSEQ multiplex PCR, yet TCRdb's version contains in-frame clones alone and is incomplete. The sample lists under 200,000 clones; about four fifths were seen once. The sample comprised PBMCs or T cells enriched from blood (not recorded which). The receptor source for this set is a woman between 50 and 59 years old in a cohort exposed to, infected with or recovered from COVID-19 (not recorded which).

J is TRBJ2-7 and V is TRBV19; TRBD1 might be the D (6 bases). Looked up from germline, CDR1 is LNHDA and CDR2 is SQIVND (reference sequence). The CDR3 spans 14 residues. V lost 5 bases, J lost 7 bases, and 18 bases lay in between. The CDR3 loop is CASSLSGQPREQYF. In DNA form, the CDR3 reads TGTGCCAGTAGTCTCTCCGGACAGCCGAGGGAGCAGTACTTC.

The chain has TRBV5-1 and TRBJ2-2; TRBD1 matches 7 bases. The germline V gene has CDR1 SGHRS and CDR2 YFSETQ. The CDR3 spans 19 residues. After removal of 0 bases from V and 0 bases from J, the junction contained 11 bases not matched to a gene. Written as DNA, the CDR3 is TGCGCCAGCAGCTTGGCCCGCGGACAGGCCCAAACGAACACCGGGGAGCTGTTTTTT. It is translated as CASSLARGQAQTNTGELFF.

The chain uses TRBV4-1 and TRBJ1-6; 9 bases are a match to TRBD1. Trimming took 4 bases from V and 10 from J; bases not matched to a gene: 11. The germline gives CDR1 MGHRA, CDR2 YSYEKL. This CDR3 has 16 residues. The DNA for the CDR3 is TGCGCCAGCAGCCCACCCCCCGGGACAGGGAAGTCACCCCTCCACTTT. Protein product: CASSPPPGTGKSPLHF.

J is TRBJ1-5 and V is TRBV30; 8 positions agree with TRBD1. The ends lost 4 bases at V and 6 bases at J; junction bases unmatched: 5. The length of the CDR3 is 13 residues. Germline CDR1 and CDR2: GTSNPN and SVGIG (reference sequence). The CDR3 DNA is TGTGCCTGGAATACAGGGGGTGGTCAGCCCCAGCATTTT. The encoded protein is CAWNTGGGQPQHF.

V and J are TRBV7-2 and TRBJ2-7; TRBD2 might be the D (6 bases). The CDR3 sequence is 12 residues long. Trimming pared 4 bases from V and 6 bases from J, leaving 10 bases between. Germline V gives CDR1 SGHTA, CDR2 FQGNSA. This chain's CDR3 is CASSSGRGEQYF. CDR3 DNA: TGTGCCAGCAGCTCCGGGCGGGGCGAGCAGTACTTC.

The chain couples TRBV5-1 to TRBJ2-1, with a tentative D call TRBD1 (5 bases). V lost 6 bases and J 9 bases, leaving 13 bases between the germline ends. Per germline, CDR1 SGHRS and CDR2 YFSETQ. This CDR3 region has 12 residues. CDR3 bases: TGCGCCAGCACCACGGATAGGGGTGAGCAGTTCTTC. It encodes CASTTDRGEQFF.

The rearrangement links TRBV28 to TRBJ2-7, with 8 bases lining up with TRBD1. Germline values: CDR1 MDHEN, CDR2 SYDVKM. After removal of 6 bases from V and 1 base from J, the junction contained 8 bases not matched to a gene. The CDR3 length is 15 residues. CDR3 coding DNA: TGTGCCAGCAGCCTATACGGGACAGGTTCCTACGAGCAGTACTTC. It specifies CASSLYGTGSYEQYF.

The genes are TRBV6-5 and TRBJ2-2; 11 positions match TRBD1. The CDR3 contains 16 residues. Germline CDR1 MNHEY, CDR2 SVGAGI. V was clipped by 0 bases and J by 5 bases; unmatched bases: 2. CDR3 loop: CASSYSGTGGTGELFF. The CDR3 coding sequence is TGTGCCAGCAGTTACTCGGGGACAGGGGGGACCGGGGAGCTGTTTTTT.

This rearrangement joins TRBV7-9 to TRBJ2-3; 10 bases are shared with TRBD1. Trimming cost V 5 bases and J 5 bases; bases outside gene matches: 4. Germline lookup yields CDR1 SEHNR and CDR2 FQNEAQ (reference sequence). CDR3 length: 14 amino acids. The CDR3 here is CASSHGQGGDTQYF. The CDR3 bases are TGTGCCAGCAGCCACGGACAGGGGGGAGATACGCAGTATTTT. Complete variable domain (other parts from reference TRBV7-9 and TRBJ2-3): DTGVSQNPRHKITKRGQNVTFRCDPISEHNRLYWYRQTLGQGPEFLTYFQNEAQLEKSRLLSDRFSAERPKGSFSTLEIQRTEQGDSAMYLCASSHGQGGDTQYFGPGTRLTVL.

The chain uses TRBV11-3 and TRBJ2-5; 8 bases fit TRBD2. Per germline, CDR1 SGHNT and CDR2 YENEEA. The CDR3 runs 14 residues. The V and J ends lost 5 bases and 5 bases, in that order; junction bases with no gene match: 7. CDR3 nucleotides: TGTGCCAGCAGCCCGGGGGGGCCGCAGGAGACCCAGTACTTC. This translates into CASSPGGPQETQYF. Complete variable domain (other parts from reference TRBV11-3 and TRBJ2-5): EAGVVQSPRYKIIEKKQPVAFWCNPISGHNTLYWYLQNLGQGPELLIRYENEEAVDDSQLPKDRFSAERLKGVDSTLKIQPAELGDSAVYLCASSPGGPQETQYFGPGTRLLVL.

This clone was seen only a few times. The J gene is TRBJ2-1, the V gene TRBV10-3; perhaps TRBD2 as D (5 bases). Trimming left V 7 bases short and J 8 bases short, with 18 bases between. This CDR3 contains 14 residues. Germline lookup yields CDR1 ENHRY and CDR2 SYGVKD. CDR3: CAITVGVDGDEQFF. CDR3 bases: TGTGCCATCACAGTGGGAGTTGATGGGGATGAGCAGTTCTTC.

This chain joins TRBV7-3 and TRBJ2-1, with TRBD1 identical over 7 bases. The CDR3 sequence is 14 residues long. The germline gives CDR1 SGHTA, CDR2 FQGTGA. V lost 6 bases, J lost 7 bases, and 9 bases stayed unmatched. For the CDR3, the DNA is TGTGCCAGCAGATCTCCGGGACAGAAGAATGAGCAGTTCTTC. Amino acid sequence: CASRSPGQKNEQFF.

The V gene is TRBV15, the J gene TRBJ1-1, with D possibly TRBD1 on 5 matching bases. Trimming pared 0 bases from V and 1 base from J, leaving 12 bases between. Germline V gives CDR1 LNHNV, CDR2 YYDKDF (reference sequence). The CDR3 length is 16 residues. CDR3 in amino acids: CATSRERQIGNTEAFF. The CDR3 DNA is TGTGCCACCAGCAGAGAACGACAGATCGGGAACACTGAAGCTTTCTTT. Drawing the rest from reference TRBV15 and TRBJ1-1, the complete variable domain is DAMVIQNPRYQVTQFGKPVTLSCSQTLNHNVMYWYQQKSSQAPKLLFHYYDKDFNNEADTPDNFQSRRPNTSFCFLDIRSPGLGDTAMYLCATSRERQIGNTEAFFGQGTRLTVV.

The gene calls are TRBV29-1 and TRBJ1-6; D possibly corresponds to TRBD1 (6 bases). CDR1 is SQVTM, CDR2 ANQGSEA, per germline. CDR3 length: 13 residues. Trimming cost V 7 bases and J 6 bases, with 13 bases left between them. The CDR3 spells CSAQTGFNSPLHF. The CDR3 DNA sequence: TGCAGCGCTCAAACAGGGTTTAATTCACCCCTCCACTTT.

The chain is built from TRBV7-9 and TRBJ1-4; D might be TRBD1 (6 bases). CDR3 size: 15 residues. The germline V gene encodes CDR1 SEHNR and CDR2 FQNEAQ (reference sequence). Trimming took off 5 bases at V and 5 bases at J, with 15 bases between the two ends. CDR3 protein: CASSPLGQGNEKLFF. The CDR3 DNA reads as TGTGCCAGCAGCCCCCTCGGCCAGGGGAATGAAAAACTGTTTTTT.